The clone carrying this T cell receptor beta chain has more than one count but fewer than ten. Germline CDR1 and CDR2: SGHAT and FQNNGV. V lost 0 bases to trimming and J lost 0 bases, with 9 bases between them. The CDR3 is 16 residues long. The data originate from a study of blood T cell repertoires in COVID-19. At the level of the study: In each case, the material was cDNA or gDNA derived from T cells, B-cell-depleted T cells, or PBMCs.

In the original processing: How many nucleated cells were present was estimated from reference gene primer amplification. The repertoire was sequenced with immunoSEQ multiplex PCR; TCRdb's copy has only in-frame clones and lacks some. V, J and clone size were drawn from that table, and D and trimming were deduced from the DNA. The sample shows tens of thousands of clones, roughly 86% of them seen only once. The clonotype comes from a human donor in a cohort sampled during active COVID-19. The sequenced sample was peripheral blood. This chain joins TRBV11-2 and TRBJ1-3; D is uncertain. In DNA, the CDR3 is TGTGCCAGCAGCTTAGATAAGAGGTACTCTGGAAACACCATATATTTT. Protein product: CASSLDKRYSGNTIYF.